The 3 T cell receptor beta chains in this list originate from one sample, sequenced in a study of cytomegalovirus exposure and HLA in healthy donors. Amplification used 60 Vbeta primers and 13 Jbeta primers. TCRdb's table, derived via immunoSEQ multiplex PCR, lists solely in-frame clones and lacks some. The sample records 130,000 or so clones, approximately 80% being singletons. Input material: PBMCs. The source is a man aged 30-40 years in good health and CMV-seronegative.

The chain employs TRBV6-6 and TRBJ1-1; D unclear. CDR3 length: 14 residues. CDR1 is MNHNY and CDR2 is SVGAGI in the germline V gene (reference sequence). Between the trimmed V and J ends, which lost 6 bases and 0 bases, there was a span of 11 bases. The CDR3, as DNA: TGTGCCAGCAGCGGGAGGGTCATGAACACTGAAGCTTTCTTT. Protein: CASSGRVMNTEAFF.

This clone was seen only once. The CDR3 region is CAWSVTGTLDGYTF. DNA of the CDR3: TGTGCCTGGAGTGTAACAGGGACCCTCGATGGCTACACCTTC. The chain recombines TRBV30 with TRBJ1-2; a weak D match, TRBD1 (6 bases). V was pared by 0 bases and J by 6 bases, with 14 bases between. The length of the CDR3 is 14 residues. From germline, CDR1 is GTSNPN and CDR2 SVGIG (reference sequence).

V usage is TRBV28 and J usage is TRBJ2-2; 10 nucleotides agree with TRBD1. This CDR3 is built from 14 residues. Germline trimming cut 5 bases from V and 5 bases from J; bases unmatched to any gene: 2. The germline CDR1 and CDR2 sequences are MDHEN and SYDVKM. The CDR3 loop is CASSTGQGTGELFF. As DNA, the CDR3 is TGTGCCAGCAGTACGGGACAGGGGACCGGGGAGCTGTTTTTT. The full variable domain, its missing parts supplied by reference TRBV28 and TRBJ2-2, is DVKVTQSSRYLVKRTGEKVFLECVQDMDHENMFWYRQDPGLGLRLIYFSYDVKMKEKGDIPEGYSVSREKKERFSLILESASTNQTSMYLCASSTGQGTGELFFGEGSRLTVL.